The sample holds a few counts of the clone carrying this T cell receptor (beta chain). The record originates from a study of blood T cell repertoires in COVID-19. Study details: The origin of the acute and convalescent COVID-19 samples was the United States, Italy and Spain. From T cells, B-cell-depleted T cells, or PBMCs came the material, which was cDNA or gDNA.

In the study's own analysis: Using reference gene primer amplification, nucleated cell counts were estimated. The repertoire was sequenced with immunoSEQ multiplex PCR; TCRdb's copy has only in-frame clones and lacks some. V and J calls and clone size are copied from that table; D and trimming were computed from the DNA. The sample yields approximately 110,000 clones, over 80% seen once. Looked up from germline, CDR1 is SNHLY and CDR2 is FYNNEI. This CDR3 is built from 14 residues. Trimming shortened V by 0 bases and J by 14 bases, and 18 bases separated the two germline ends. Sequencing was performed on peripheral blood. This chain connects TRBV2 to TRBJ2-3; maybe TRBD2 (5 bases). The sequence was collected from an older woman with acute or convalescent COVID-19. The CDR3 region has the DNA TGTGCCAGCAGTGAAGCGCTTGTTAGCGTAGATAGGTATTTT. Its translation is CASSEALVSVDRYF.